This TCR beta chain was found in a study of T cell responses to AZD1222 COVID-19 vaccine. The germline V gene encodes CDR1 SGHAT and CDR2 FQDESV (reference sequence). The V segment lost 5 bases and the J segment 7 bases; nucleotides outside the gene matches: 12. The CDR3 runs to 15 residues. Sequencing used immunoSEQ multiplex PCR; TCRdb keeps in-frame clones, though not all of them. The sample lists about 99,000 clones; roughly 88% were seen once. On this clone: Its specificity is not known.

The study, taken as a whole, reports: Just a handful of AZD1222 recipients were seropositive at baseline. Among the donors, most were white British and more were female, and clonal diversity was possibly underestimated. Spike-spanning, vaccine-associated CD4 TCRs were dominant at 160-218 and 743-854.

The chain uses TRBV11-1 and TRBJ2-7, with 9 bases that match TRBD2. This clonotype originated in an adult in good health. The source material was peripheral blood, sampled on day 0 of AZD1222 vaccination. The DNA for the CDR3 is TGTGCCAGCAGCCTGGACTCGCGGGAGGGCGGAGAGCAGTACTTC. The encoded protein is CASSLDSREGGEQYF.